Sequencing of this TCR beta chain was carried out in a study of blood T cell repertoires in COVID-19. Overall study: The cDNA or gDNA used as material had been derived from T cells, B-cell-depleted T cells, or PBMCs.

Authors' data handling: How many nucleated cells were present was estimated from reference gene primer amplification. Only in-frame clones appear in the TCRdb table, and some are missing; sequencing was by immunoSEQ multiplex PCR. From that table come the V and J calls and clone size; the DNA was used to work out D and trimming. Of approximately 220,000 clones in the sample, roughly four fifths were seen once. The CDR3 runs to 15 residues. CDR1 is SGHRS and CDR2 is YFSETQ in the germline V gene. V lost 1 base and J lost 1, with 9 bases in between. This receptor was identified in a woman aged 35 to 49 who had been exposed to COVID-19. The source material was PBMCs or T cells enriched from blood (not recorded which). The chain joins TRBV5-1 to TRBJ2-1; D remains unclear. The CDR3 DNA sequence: TGCGCCAGCAGCTTGTCAGTAAGTTCCTACAATGAGCAGTTCTTC. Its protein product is CASSLSVSSYNEQFF.